This T cell receptor (beta chain) was found in a study of T cell changes during pregnancy in multiple sclerosis. Sequencing used immunoSEQ multiplex PCR; TCRdb keeps in-frame clones, though not all of them. The sample contains about 20,000 clones, about nine tenths of which appear only once. This clone was picked up one time. This CDR3 spans 14 amino acids. V lost 3 bases and J 1 base, leaving 8 bases between the germline ends. CDR1 is SGHTA, CDR2 FQGTGA, per germline. This receptor was taken from a female donor in good health, enrolled as a control in a pregnancy study. The input for sequencing was CD4+ T cells from peripheral blood mononuclear cells, taken after pregnancy. The chain has TRBV7-3 and TRBJ2-3; perhaps TRBD2 as D (6 bases). The CDR3 DNA follows: TGTGCCAGCAGCTTGGCTAGCGGCACAGATACGCAGTATTTT. Protein sequence: CASSLASGTDTQYF.